Listed here are 12 T cell receptor beta chains from one sample, sequenced in a study of identical twins. TCRdb ran MiXCR on the 5' RACE reads and lists one entry per CDR3 protein. This table holds roughly 720,000 distinct CDR3 sequences, 15% to 20% found once. In addition, the sample was reused for a study of T cells expressing NK-cell markers.

The specimen was PBMCs. The receptor set was obtained from a young woman in good health.

The V and J genes are TRBV6-5 and TRBJ2-7, with D tentatively TRBD2 (5 bases). Trimming removed 7 bases from V and 3 bases from J, with 10 bases in between. Germline assignment: CDR1 MNHEY and CDR2 SVGAGI. This CDR3 spans 12 amino acids. Here the CDR3 reads CASTSSGYEQYF. CDR3 DNA sequence: TGTGCCAGCACCTCAAGCGGCTACGAGCAGTACTTC.

The V gene is TRBV20-1, the J gene TRBJ1-2, with no clear D. The CDR3 is 13 residues long. Germline values: CDR1 DFQATT, CDR2 SNEGSKA (reference sequence). Deletions cut 0 bases from V and 8 bases from J, with 13 bases between. CDR3 sequence reads: CSARDPGSGGYTF. In DNA, the CDR3 is TGCAGTGCTAGAGATCCGGGGAGCGGGGGCTACACCTTC.

This clonotype was seen a few times. V gene TRBV12-3 or TRBV12-4 combines with J gene TRBJ2-1; D remains unclear. The CDR3 extends over 12 amino acids. The V and J ends lost 5 bases and 2 bases respectively, with 4 bases between them. CDR3 nucleotide sequence: TGTGCCAGCAGTGGGCCCTACAATGAGCAGTTCTTC. Protein: CASSGPYNEQFF.

This chain uses TRBV7-6 with TRBJ2-2, with D maybe TRBD1 (6 bases). V was trimmed by 9 bases and J by 3 bases, leaving 14 bases between them. CDR1 is SGHVS and CDR2 is FNYEAQ in the germline V gene. This CDR3 is 14 amino acids long. The CDR3 is CAREQGSYTGELFF. The CDR3 DNA reads TGTGCCAGGGAACAGGGCAGCTACACCGGGGAGCTGTTTTTT. The whole variable domain, remainder taken from reference TRBV7-6 and TRBJ2-2, is GAGVSQSPRYKVTKRGQDVALRCDPISGHVSLYWYRQALGQGPEFLTYFNYEAQQDKSGLPNDRFSAERPEGSISTLTIQRTEQRDSAMYRCAREQGSYTGELFFGEGSRLTVL.

The genes are TRBV6-1 and TRBJ2-1; weak D call: TRBD2 (6 bases). Trimming pared 7 bases from V and 4 bases from J, leaving 23 bases between. CDR3 length: 17 residues. CDR1 and CDR2 (germline): MNHNS, SASEGT. The CDR3 loop reads CASNPLDGRSKYNEQFF. DNA for the CDR3: TGTGCCAGCAATCCCTTAGACGGGAGATCTAAGTACAATGAGCAGTTCTTC.

This chain links TRBV12-3 or TRBV12-4 with TRBJ1-2, with D perhaps matching TRBD1 (6 bases). V lost 1 base and J lost 3, with 12 bases in between. This CDR3 region has 15 residues. The CDR3 sequence is CASSLGAGVHYGYTF. The DNA of the CDR3 is TGTGCCAGCAGTTTAGGCGCAGGGGTTCACTATGGCTACACCTTC.

The V call is TRBV20-1, the J call TRBJ2-1; 11 nucleotides align to TRBD2. The CDR3 consists of 15 residues. V lost 3 bases to trimming and J lost 5 bases; unmatched junction nucleotides: 6. CDR1 and CDR2 from the germline V gene are DFQATT and SNEGSKA (reference sequence). The CDR3 is CSARRTSGFHNEQFF. DNA for the CDR3: TGCAGTGCTAGGCGGACTAGCGGGTTTCACAATGAGCAGTTCTTC.

This clonotype was detected only a few times. This chain links TRBV29-1 with TRBJ2-1; a weak D match, TRBD2 (5 bases). CDR3 length: 15 amino acids. In germline, CDR1 is SQVTM, CDR2 ANQGSEA. Trimming pared 7 bases from V and 7 bases from J, leaving 23 bases between. The CDR3 DNA follows: TGCAGCGCTGAGGTAACCGGGCTCCCGGGGAATGAGCAGTTCTTC. Residues: CSAEVTGLPGNEQFF.

The V gene is TRBV6-2 or TRBV6-3, the J gene TRBJ2-7; no definite D call. This CDR3 has 12 residues. Germline CDR1 MNHEY, CDR2 SVGEGT. The germline V and J ends were trimmed by 0 bases and 6 bases, with 6 bases remaining between them. The CDR3, as DNA: TGTGCCAGCAGTTACTCTCCCGCCGAGCAGTACTTC. It encodes CASSYSPAEQYF.

This clonotype has just a few counts. The chain recombines TRBV4-3 with TRBJ2-1; D ambiguous. CDR1 and CDR2 (germline): LGHNA, YSLEER. The CDR3 covers 16 residues. V was cut by 0 bases and J by 8 bases, with 17 bases left in between. CDR3 nucleotide sequence: TGCGCCAGCAGCCAAGATCGAACCGCTTTTACGGATGAGCAGTTCTTC. It codes for CASSQDRTAFTDEQFF.

The chain combines TRBV20-1 with TRBJ2-1; 8 bases align to TRBD2. V lost 1 base to trimming and J lost 12 bases; unmatched junction nucleotides: 2. CDR1 DFQATT and CDR2 SNEGSKA come from the germline V gene (reference sequence). The CDR3 sequence is 11 residues long. CDR3 DNA sequence: TGCAGTGCTAGAGCGGGAGGGAGGCAGTTCTTC. Translated: CSARAGGRQFF.

The V gene is TRBV5-6, the J gene TRBJ2-5, with D perhaps TRBD2 (7 bases). V shed 5 bases and J shed 7 bases, with 15 bases lying between them. The germline gives CDR1 SGHDT, CDR2 YYEEEE. This CDR3 is built from 13 residues. Here the CDR3 reads CASSLGGERTQYF. The CDR3 DNA follows: TGTGCCAGCAGTCTAGGGGGGGAGCGGACCCAGTACTTC. Full variable domain (remainder filled in from reference TRBV5-6 and TRBJ2-5): DAGVTQSPTHLIKTRGQQVTLRCSPKSGHDTVSWYQQALGQGPQFIFQYYEEEERQRGNFPDRFSGHQFPNYSSELNVNALLLGDSALYLCASSLGGERTQYFGPGTRLLVL.